Listed below are T cell receptor beta chains from one sample, sequenced in a study of blood T cell repertoires in COVID-19. Method: immunoSEQ multiplex PCR; TCRdb's copy keeps in-frame clones and lacks some. The table shows 200,000 to 300,000 clones, with roughly 91% occurring only once. Sequenced material: peripheral blood. Receptors originate from a young man with COVID-19, enrolled during active disease. Both conserved end residues are part of each CDR3. A D gene is named only where the DNA matches it firmly. Size is stated for part of the rows, as once, few or many counts, or as a class when the clone is expanded.

TRBJ1-5 TRBV3-1/TRBV3-2 . . TGTGCCAGCAGCCCGCAGGGCCAGGGCAATCAGCCCCAGCATTTT CASSPQGQGNQPQHF
TRBJ1-1 TRBV9 . . TGTGCCAGCAGCCCCCCCTTAGGCCAAAGGGAGACTGAAGCTTTCTTT CASSPPLGQRETEAFF
TRBJ1-6 TRBV6-5 once . TGTGCCAGCAGCGGGACACTCTCCTATAATTCACCCCTCCACTTT CASSGTLSYNSPLHF
TRBJ1-3 TRBV4-2 . . TGTGCCAGCAGCCAAGATAGAGGGATAGCTGGAAACACCATATATTTT CASSQDRGIAGNTIYF
TRBJ1-2 TRBV6-6 . . TGTGCCAGCAGTCAAACAGGGAACTATGGCTACACCTTC CASSQTGNYGYTF
TRBJ2-3 TRBV10-1 . TRBD2 TGCGCCAGCAGTCGACTAGCGGGGACCACAGATACGCAGTATTTT CASSRLAGTTDTQYF
TRBJ1-2 TRBV9 . . TGTGCCAGCAACCTAAACGGACAGTCTAACTATGGCTACACCTTC CASNLNGQSNYGYTF
TRBJ2-1 TRBV12-5 . TRBD1 TGTGCTAGTGGTTTGGCTCAGGGGGACCCATACAATGAGCAGTTCTTC CASGLAQGDPYNEQFF
TRBJ2-5 TRBV19 . TRBD2 TGTGCCAGTAGTACCGTAGCGGGCCCACAAGAGACCCAGTACTTC CASSTVAGPQETQYF
TRBJ2-1 TRBV7-3 . TRBD2 TGTGCCAGCAGCGCCGGGCTAGCGGACTACAATGAGCAGTTCTTC CASSAGLADYNEQFF
TRBJ1-2 TRBV19 once TRBD1 TGTGCCAGTACCAACAGGGGGGATAGCTATGGCTACACCTTC CASTNRGDSYGYTF
TRBJ2-7 TRBV12-3/TRBV12-4 . . TGTGCCAGCAGTCGGGGGTACGAGCAGTACTTC CASSRGYEQYF
TRBJ2-3 TRBV3-1/TRBV3-2 . TRBD2 TGTGCCAGCAGCCAAGAGTGGGCTAGCGGGCGCACAGATACGCAGTATTTT CASSQEWASGRTDTQYF
TRBJ2-7 TRBV4-2 . TRBD2 TGTGCCAGCAGCCCTCGGGGCGGGGGCTCCTACGAGCAGTACTTC CASSPRGGGSYEQYF
TRBJ1-2 TRBV10-3 few TRBD1 TGTGCCATCAGTTTAGGGACAGGGGGCTTGGACTATGGCTACACCTTC CAISLGTGGLDYGYTF
TRBJ1-6 TRBV9 . TRBD1 TGTGCCAGCAGCGCCTGGGACAGGGTGGGGTTCAATTCACCCCTCCACTTT CASSAWDRVGFNSPLHF
TRBJ1-1 TRBV5-4 . TRBD1 TGTGCCAGCAGCCCCAGTAGGGGGCCGAACACTGAAGCTTTCTTT CASSPSRGPNTEAFF
TRBJ2-7 TRBV18 once TRBD2 TGTGCCAGCTCATACCCCGAGCAGGGACTAGTTACCCTCGAGCAGTACTTC CASSYPEQGLVTLEQYF
TRBJ2-7 TRBV5-4 . . TGTGCCAGCAGCTACGACAGAATTAACGACGAGCAGTACTTC CASSYDRINDEQYF
TRBJ1-1 TRBV6-2/TRBV6-3 . . TGTGCCAGCAGTTGGCAGGGAAGTGACACTGAAGCTTTCTTT CASSWQGSDTEAFF
TRBJ2-7 TRBV7-6 . . TGTGCCAGCAGCTTAGAGGAGGGGCCGGGTTACGAGCAGTACTTC CASSLEEGPGYEQYF
TRBJ2-1 TRBV11-2 . . TGTGCCAGCAGGGGGACTGGGGACCGATACAATGAGCAGTTCTTC CASRGTGDRYNEQFF
TRBJ2-1 TRBV5-6 . TRBD1 TGTGCCAGCAGCTTGCTGTACAGGGGGCTTAACAATGAGCAGTTCTTC CASSLLYRGLNNEQFF
TRBJ2-2 TRBV3-1/TRBV3-2 . TRBD2 TGTGCCAGCAGCCAACGGACTTACGATGCGCGCGCGGGGGGTGACACCGGGGAGCTGTTTTTT CASSQRTYDARAGGDTGELFF
TRBJ2-2 TRBV6-5 . . TGTGCCAGCAGCCCCGGGACAACGAACACCGGGGAGCTGTTTTTT CASSPGTTNTGELFF
TRBJ1-5 TRBV10-3 . TRBD1 TGTGCCATTTCCAGGGGGGGCAATCAGCCCCAGCATTTT CAISRGGNQPQHF
TRBJ1-1 TRBV19 . . TGTGCCAGTAGTATAGATCCGGGGGGTCGGGTCACTGAAGCTTTCTTT CASSIDPGGRVTEAFF
TRBJ2-5 TRBV7-2 once TRBD2 TGTGCCAGCAGCCTAGGGACTAGCGGAGAGACCCAGTACTTC CASSLGTSGETQYF